The next 23 T cell receptor beta chains were all read from a single sample in a study of graft-versus-host responses after intestinal transplantation. Method: immunoSEQ multiplex PCR; TCRdb's copy keeps in-frame clones and lacks some. The data hold around 29,000 clones, with roughly 87% observed a single time. The material sequenced was PBMCs, taken around 62 weeks after intestinal transplantation. The receptors derive from a human patient who received an intestinal transplant, so some T cells may come from the graft donor.

This clone was seen only a few times. The chain is built from TRBV5-1 and TRBJ2-5; TRBD2 matches at 7 bases. V shed 5 bases, J shed 1 base, and the junction held 8 bases outside the gene matches. CDR3 length: 15 amino acids. Germline V gene sequence: CDR1 SGHRS, CDR2 YFSETQ. This CDR3 is CASRKEGGAQETQYF. The CDR3 DNA follows: TGCGCCAGCAGAAAGGAGGGAGGGGCCCAAGAGACCCAGTACTTC.

The chain recombines TRBV19 with TRBJ1-5, with D perhaps matching TRBD1 (5 bases). Trimming took 10 bases from V and 2 from J, leaving 9 bases between them. CDR1 LNHDA and CDR2 SQIVND come from the germline V gene (reference sequence). There are 12 residues in the CDR3. The CDR3 bases are TGTGCCACCTCGACAGGCAATCAGCCCCAGCATTTT. Translating gives CATSTGNQPQHF.

The genes are TRBV4-3 and TRBJ2-2; unclear D gene. Trimming took off 0 bases at V and 7 bases at J, with 9 bases between the two ends. The germline V gene encodes CDR1 LGHNA and CDR2 YSLEER. The CDR3 is made up of 14 amino acids. This chain's CDR3 is CASSQDPANGELFF. The CDR3, as DNA: TGCGCCAGCAGCCAAGATCCGGCAAACGGGGAGCTGTTTTTT.

The J gene is TRBJ2-7, the V gene TRBV27; D possibly corresponds to TRBD2 (6 bases). CDR1 is MNHEY, CDR2 SMNVEV, per germline (reference sequence). Trimming pared 6 bases from V and 0 bases from J, leaving 9 bases between. The CDR3 loop spans 13 amino acids. CDR3 in amino acids: CASSLASSYEQYF. CDR3 coding DNA: TGTGCCAGCAGCCTAGCGAGCTCCTACGAGCAGTACTTC.

The V gene is TRBV28, the J gene TRBJ1-5; weak D call: TRBD1 (6 bases). The V gene's germline CDR1 is MDHEN and CDR2 SYDVKM. Trimming stripped 8 bases from V and 4 bases from J, with 18 bases between. This CDR3 spans 15 amino acids. Here the CDR3 reads CASSSTGTSNQPQHF. CDR3 nucleotides: TGTGCCAGCTCATCGACCGGGACATCGAATCAGCCCCAGCATTTT.

This chain connects TRBV19 to TRBJ2-2, with a possible D match to TRBD2 (6 bases). Trimming stripped 3 bases from V and 6 bases from J, with 11 bases between. Germline CDR1 reads LNHDA; CDR2 reads SQIVND (reference sequence). The CDR3 has 14 amino acids. The CDR3 is CASSMRSGPGELFF. The CDR3 bases are TGTGCCAGTAGTATGAGAAGCGGGCCCGGGGAGCTGTTTTTT. Variable domain in full (rest from reference TRBV19 and TRBJ2-2): DGGITQSPKYLFRKEGQNVTLSCEQNLNHDAMYWYRQDPGQGLRLIYYSQIVNDFQKGDIAEGYSVSREKKESFPLTVTSAQKNPTAFYLCASSMRSGPGELFFGEGSRLTVL.

This chain uses TRBV5-1 with TRBJ2-7; D not resolved. Germline V lookup: CDR1 SGHRS, CDR2 YFSETQ. Trimming removed 0 bases from V and 3 bases from J, with 4 bases in between. The CDR3 sequence is 12 residues long. CDR3 nucleotide sequence: TGCGCCAGCAGCTTGGGGGGCTACGAGCAGTACTTC. This encodes CASSLGGYEQYF.

This rearrangement joins TRBV28 to TRBJ1-1, with D unresolved. This CDR3 is built from 11 residues. Germline V gene lookup returns CDR1 MDHEN and CDR2 SYDVKM. Trimming took 7 bases from V and 1 from J, leaving 4 bases between them. CDR3 DNA sequence: TGTGCCAGCAATCGGAACACTGAAGCTTTCTTT. This translates into CASNRNTEAFF.

In its sample, this clone was seen a few times. The V call is TRBV18, the J call TRBJ2-7, with 9 bases aligning to TRBD1. This CDR3 contains 14 residues. CDR1 and CDR2 from the germline V gene are KGHSH and LQKENI. With V trimmed by 6 bases and J by 2 bases, 5 bases remained unmatched. Written as DNA, the CDR3 is TGTGCCAGCTCTAGGACAGGGGTTCCCTACGAGCAGTACTTC. It yields the protein CASSRTGVPYEQYF.

The genes are TRBV2 and TRBJ1-4; D is unresolved. Germline assignment: CDR1 SNHLY and CDR2 FYNNEI. The CDR3 sequence is 16 residues long. V lost 3 bases to trimming and J lost 5 bases, with 16 bases between them. CDR3 in DNA: TGTGCCAGCAGTGATTCGGGGTCCACGGCAAATGAAAAACTGTTTTTT. It yields the protein CASSDSGSTANEKLFF.

The chain combines TRBV7-9 with TRBJ2-3, with 8 bases lining up with TRBD1. Germline V CDR1 and CDR2: SEHNR, FQNEAQ (reference sequence). The CDR3 runs 13 residues. V trimming: 3 bases; J trimming: 6 bases; junction bases outside the gene matches: 2. The CDR3 sequence is CASSFQGADTQYF. The CDR3 DNA follows: TGTGCCAGCAGCTTCCAGGGGGCGGATACGCAGTATTTT.

V usage is TRBV11-2 and J usage is TRBJ2-7; TRBD2 aligns across 11 bases. The CDR3 covers 16 residues. V dropped 1 base and J dropped 4; count of bases not matched to a gene: 6. Germline CDR1 is SGHAT and CDR2 is FQNNGV. The CDR3 DNA is TGTGCCAGCAGCTTAGTAGTAGCGGGGGGGATGTACGAGCAGTACTTC. Its protein product is CASSLVVAGGMYEQYF.

V usage is TRBV7-8 and J usage is TRBJ2-7, with TRBD2 identical over 13 bases. Germline lookup yields CDR1 SGHVS and CDR2 FQNEAQ. This CDR3 contains 15 residues. J lost 11 bases, V lost 1 base, and 8 bases had no gene match. CDR3 in amino acids: CASSLEETSGRPEYF. Here the CDR3 DNA reads TGTGCCAGCAGCTTAGAAGAGACTAGCGGGAGGCCAGAGTACTTC.

Regarding this clone: This sample also contains other DNA sequences that code for the same CDR3. This chain connects TRBV29-1 to TRBJ2-7; a weak D match, TRBD1 (6 bases). The V end was cut by 6 bases, the J end by 0 bases, with 18 bases between. The CDR3 has 15 amino acids. Germline CDR1 reads SQVTM; CDR2 reads ANQGSEA. CDR3 region: CSVSLFVDSSYEQYF. The CDR3 DNA sequence: TGCAGCGTAAGTCTATTCGTGGACAGCTCCTACGAGCAGTACTTC.

The CDR3 DNA sequence: TGTGCCAGCAGCTTAGGGGCAGGGCGAGACGGCTACACCTTC. Protein product: CASSLGAGRDGYTF. The chain links TRBV7-9 to TRBJ1-2; D possibly corresponds to TRBD1 (5 bases). V gave up 1 base and J gave up 8 bases, with 14 bases separating them. This CDR3 contains 14 residues. Germline loops: CDR1 SEHNR, CDR2 FQNEAQ (reference sequence).

This clone has only a few counts. The chain employs TRBV6-5 and TRBJ2-2; a possible D gene is TRBD1 (6 bases). Germline CDR1 is MNHEY and CDR2 is SVGAGI. Trimming took off 0 bases at V and 6 bases at J, with 11 bases between the two ends. The CDR3 extends over 15 amino acids. The CDR3 sequence: CASSYSSGVPGELFF. The CDR3, as DNA: TGTGCCAGCAGTTACTCATCAGGGGTTCCCGGGGAGCTGTTTTTT.

The chain couples TRBV30 to TRBJ2-5; 9 bases are a match to TRBD1. After removal of 4 bases from V and 4 bases from J, the junction contained 7 bases not matched to a gene. The CDR3 is 14 residues long. Germline CDR1 GTSNPN, CDR2 SVGIG (reference sequence). DNA for the CDR3: TGTGCCTGGAAAAGTGGGACAGGGTTAGAGACCCAGTACTTC. Amino acid sequence: CAWKSGTGLETQYF.

The rearrangement uses TRBV5-4 and TRBJ2-3, with 10 nucleotides matching TRBD2. The CDR3 loop spans 14 amino acids. From germline, CDR1 is SGHNT and CDR2 YYREEE (reference sequence). V dropped 0 bases and J dropped 5; count of bases not matched to a gene: 0. The CDR3 sequence: CASSLGLAGDTQYF. Here the CDR3 DNA reads TGTGCCAGCAGCTTGGGACTAGCGGGAGATACGCAGTATTTT.

The rearrangement links TRBV25-1 to TRBJ2-7; TRBD1 matches at 7 bases. The germline V gene has CDR1 MGHDK and CDR2 SYGVNS. With V trimmed by 3 bases and J by 4 bases, 6 bases remained unmatched. The CDR3 spans 14 residues. CDR3 loop: CASSEATGAYEQYF. CDR3 bases: TGTGCCAGCAGTGAGGCCACAGGGGCATACGAGCAGTACTTC.

V is TRBV9 and J is TRBJ2-1, with D possibly being TRBD1 (6 bases). Germline V gene data show CDR1 as SGDLS and CDR2 as YYNGEE. There are 15 residues in the CDR3. V gave up 3 bases and J gave up 12 bases, with 22 bases separating them. CDR3 sequence: CASSARDTLRSVQFF. The DNA for the CDR3 is TGTGCCAGCAGCGCCCGGGACACTTTGCGGAGTGTGCAGTTCTTC.

As DNA, the CDR3 is TGTGCCAGCAGTGAACGGACAGCCCAAGAGACCCAGTACTTC. Its protein is CASSERTAQETQYF. The genes are TRBV6-1 and TRBJ2-5, with a weak D call TRBD1 (6 bases). The CDR3 is 14 amino acids. Per germline, CDR1 MNHNS and CDR2 SASEGT. Trimming pared 2 bases from V and 1 base from J, leaving 8 bases between.

V and J are TRBV10-3 and TRBJ2-3, with D maybe TRBD2 (6 bases). Germline V gene lookup returns CDR1 ENHRY and CDR2 SYGVKD. CDR3 length: 16 residues. The V and J ends lost 4 bases and 6 bases respectively, with 20 bases between them. The CDR3, as DNA: TGTGCCATCAGTGGGGACTTTGATCCCCTAAAGGATACGCAGTATTTT. This gives the protein CAISGDFDPLKDTQYF.

This rearrangement joins TRBV19 to TRBJ1-1, with TRBD1 as a possible D gene (5 bases). The CDR3 runs 15 residues. V lost 7 bases, J lost 1 base, and 16 bases lay in between. CDR1 LNHDA and CDR2 SQIVND come from the germline V gene (reference sequence). The CDR3 is CASTWGIRENTEAFF. CDR3 DNA sequence: TGTGCCAGTACTTGGGGGATCAGGGAGAACACTGAAGCTTTCTTT.